The clone carrying this T cell receptor beta chain was recorded at least ten times. RNA transcripts served as the template for amplifying TCR beta CDR3 regions. Primed by the HTBI set, a first-round RT-PCR was run on the TCR CDR3. TCRdb re-derived calls from the multiplex PCR reads in MiXCR, one entry per CDR3 protein. The data show about 680,000 distinct CDR3 sequences, with about 35% seen just once and more than 25% held by the top ten. CDR3 length equals 12 residues. CDR1 is ENHRY and CDR2 is SYGVKD in the germline V gene. The V end lost 6 bases, the J end lost 4 bases, and 10 bases lay between the germline ends. The sample originates from a study of T cells in Graves' hyperthyroidism and ophthalmopathy.

The TCR comes from a woman aged 40 to 50 with Graves' hyperthyroidism. Sequencing was performed on blood. The chain links TRBV10-3 to TRBJ2-7; D gene unclear. This CDR3 reads CAISQDSYEQYF. The CDR3 nucleotides read TGTGCCATCAGCCAGGATTCATACGAGCAGTACTTC.